Sequencing of this T cell receptor (beta chain) was carried out in a study of neoadjuvant nivolumab and ipilimumab in lung cancer. About this clone itself: Its antigen is not identified.

TCRdb's copy holds only in-frame clones and misses some; the assay was immunoSEQ multiplex PCR. The sample lists some 26,000 clones, 82% occurring once. Broader study findings: From pretherapy to surgery, tumor richness and clonality rose with dual therapy. TCR sequencing covered a small number of samples. TCR richness and clonality were higher in tumors than adjacent uninvolved lung. Blood richness before therapy tracked richness in tumors resected after neoadjuvant therapy.

The germline CDR1 and CDR2 sequences are LNHDA and SQIVND (reference sequence). The CDR3 runs 15 residues. V was clipped by 6 bases and J by 6 bases; unmatched bases: 9. Sequenced here: tumor tissue, sampled after neoadjuvant nivolumab, alone or with ipilimumab, at or shortly before surgery. The chain couples TRBV19 to TRBJ2-7; 12 bases map to TRBD2. The receptor was isolated from an adult with non-small cell lung cancer. CDR3: CASRPTSGSMVEQYF. The CDR3 region has the DNA TGTGCCAGTAGGCCGACTAGCGGGAGCATGGTCGAGCAGTACTTC.